Presented here are 27 T cell receptor beta chains from one specimen sequenced in a study of blood T cell repertoires in COVID-19. The table came from immunoSEQ multiplex PCR; TCRdb's copy has only in-frame clones and leaves some out. The sample holds 150,000 to 200,000 clones, around 90% seen once. Source material: peripheral blood. These receptors all stem from a human donor in a cohort sampled during active COVID-19.

The V gene is TRBV18, the J gene TRBJ2-1, with 10 bases fitting TRBD2. CDR1 is KGHSH and CDR2 is LQKENI in the germline V gene. There are 15 residues in the CDR3. Losses at the gene ends were 7 bases for V and 6 bases for J; bases not matched to a gene: 9. DNA for the CDR3: TGTGCCAGCTTAAGAGCGGGGGGGCCTGGCAATGAGCAGTTCTTC. This gives the protein CASLRAGGPGNEQFF.

The chain employs TRBV28 and TRBJ1-2; 8 bases are a match to TRBD1. Germline V gene data show CDR1 as MDHEN and CDR2 as SYDVKM. Losses at the gene ends were 5 bases for V and 6 bases for J; bases not matched to a gene: 11. The CDR3 length is 15 residues. The CDR3 DNA reads as TGTGCCAGCAGTCTCGGACAGGGCGGTGTTAATGGCTACACCTTC. Translating gives CASSLGQGGVNGYTF.

CDR3: CASILRAGSSYNEQFF. The CDR3 DNA reads TGTGCCAGCATCTTACGAGCGGGCTCCTCCTACAATGAGCAGTTCTTC. The chain joins TRBV6-6 to TRBJ2-1; D possibly corresponds to TRBD2 (6 bases). Germline V gene lookup returns CDR1 MNHNY and CDR2 SVGAGI (reference sequence). This CDR3 comprises 16 residues. V was shortened by 7 bases and J by 0 bases, with 16 bases between the two germline ends.

The chain recombines TRBV7-8 with TRBJ2-3; 8 bases fit TRBD2. Germline-derived CDR1 and CDR2 are SGHVS and FQNEAQ. CDR3 length: 14 amino acids. V shed 6 bases, J shed 5 bases, and the junction held 7 bases outside the gene matches. The CDR3: CASSFGLARDTQYF. Written as DNA, the CDR3 is TGTGCCAGCAGTTTCGGACTAGCCCGAGATACGCAGTATTTT. Based on the CDR3 plus reference TRBV7-8 and TRBJ2-3, the full variable domain is GAGVSQSPRYKVAKRGQDVALRCDPISGHVSLFWYQQALGQGPEFLTYFQNEAQLDKSGLPSDRFFAERPEGSVSTLKIQRTQQEDSAVYLCASSFGLARDTQYFGPGTRLTVL.

The chain uses TRBV5-1 and TRBJ2-3; D may be TRBD2 (6 bases). From germline, CDR1 is SGHRS and CDR2 YFSETQ. Between the trimmed V and J ends, which lost 4 bases and 2 bases, there was a span of 17 bases. The CDR3 sequence is 16 residues long. DNA of the CDR3: TGCGCCAGCAGCCTCGCGGTAGCGGCTTTCACAGATACGCAGTATTTT. Its protein is CASSLAVAAFTDTQYF.

The chain joins TRBV4-2 to TRBJ2-3; 10 bases are a match to TRBD2. Germline V CDR1 and CDR2: LGHNA, YNFKEQ. This CDR3 has 17 amino acids. The trim removed 2 bases at V and 1 base at J, leaving 6 bases unmatched. Here the CDR3 DNA reads TGTGCCAGCAGCCAACAACCCCTAGCGGGAGGCACAGATACGCAGTATTTT. Amino acids: CASSQQPLAGGTDTQYF.

This chain links TRBV6-5 with TRBJ2-1, with 10 bases fitting TRBD2. V was pared by 6 bases and J by 6 bases, with 5 bases of the junction left unmatched. Germline lookup yields CDR1 MNHEY and CDR2 SVGAGI. The CDR3 is 14 residues long. This CDR3 is CASRSGGVPNEQFF. The CDR3 DNA reads as TGTGCCAGCAGAAGCGGGGGGGTGCCCAATGAGCAGTTCTTC.

This clone is a singleton in its sample. This sequence joins TRBV18 and TRBJ2-1; D call uncertain. CDR1 and CDR2 from the germline V gene are KGHSH and LQKENI. The CDR3 runs 14 residues. Deletions cut 4 bases from V and 5 bases from J, with 12 bases between. CDR3 amino acids: CASSLRNGDNEQFF. In DNA form, the CDR3 reads TGTGCCAGCTCACTAAGGAACGGAGACAATGAGCAGTTCTTC.

This sequence joins TRBV5-5 and TRBJ1-2, with unresolved D. This CDR3 is 14 amino acids long. The germline V gene has CDR1 SGHKS and CDR2 YYEKEE (reference sequence). Trimming took off 0 bases at V and 3 bases at J, with 9 bases between the two ends. Here the CDR3 DNA reads TGTGCCAGCAGCTTGGGCGTGGTGGACTATGGCTACACCTTC. Amino acid sequence: CASSLGVVDYGYTF.

The rearrangement links TRBV11-2 to TRBJ2-7; D perhaps matches TRBD1 (5 bases). Trimming stripped 6 bases from V and 0 bases from J, with 18 bases between. The CDR3 spans 16 residues. CDR1 and CDR2 (germline): SGHAT, FQNNGV. The CDR3 reads CASSFPQGASSYEQYF. DNA of the CDR3: TGTGCCAGCAGTTTTCCGCAAGGGGCCAGCTCCTACGAGCAGTACTTC. Full variable domain (outside the CDR3, taken from reference TRBV11-2 and TRBJ2-7): EAGVAQSPRYKIIEKRQSVAFWCNPISGHATLYWYQQILGQGPKLLIQFQNNGVVDDSQLPKDRFSAERLKGVDSTLKIQPAKLEDSAVYLCASSFPQGASSYEQYFGPGTRLTVT.

This clone was detected once. This rearrangement joins TRBV28 to TRBJ2-7, with TRBD1 matching over 11 bases. CDR1 is MDHEN, CDR2 SYDVKM, per germline. There are 14 residues in the CDR3. After removal of 6 bases from V and 4 bases from J, the junction contained 5 bases not matched to a gene. CDR3 nucleotides: TGTGCCAGCAGATCGGACAGGGGGCGTTACGAGCAGTACTTC. Translating gives CASRSDRGRYEQYF.

This chain links TRBV5-4 with TRBJ2-2, with 7 bases identical to TRBD1. Trimming cost V 4 bases and J 2 bases; bases outside gene matches: 5. The germline V gene has CDR1 SGHNT and CDR2 YYREEE (reference sequence). The CDR3 sequence is 15 residues long. The CDR3 DNA follows: TGTGCCAGCAGCGGCCGGGACAGTAACACCGGGGAGCTGTTTTTT. Protein product: CASSGRDSNTGELFF.

The chain has TRBV30 and TRBJ2-7; TRBD1 matches at 7 bases. This CDR3 comprises 13 residues. Germline CDR1 is GTSNPN and CDR2 is SVGIG (reference sequence). The V gene end was trimmed by 1 base and the J gene end by 6 bases; junction bases not matched to a gene: 6. The CDR3 protein is CAWSGTGVGEQYF. Here the CDR3 DNA reads TGTGCCTGGAGTGGCACAGGGGTGGGCGAGCAGTACTTC.

The chain has TRBV7-9 and TRBJ1-1, with D possibly TRBD1 on 6 matching bases. CDR3 length equals 15 residues. V was shortened by 2 bases and J by 4 bases, with 14 bases between the two germline ends. Germline loops: CDR1 SEHNR, CDR2 FQNEAQ (reference sequence). This CDR3 is CASSLRGQWGTEAFF. The CDR3 DNA reads as TGTGCCAGCAGCTTACGGGGACAATGGGGCACTGAAGCTTTCTTT.

The CDR3 is CASSGTAHNEQFF. The DNA for the CDR3 is TGTGCCAGCAGCGGGACAGCCCACAATGAGCAGTTCTTC. The V call is TRBV28, the J call TRBJ2-1; 7 bases map to TRBD1. The germline gives CDR1 MDHEN, CDR2 SYDVKM. V was clipped by 6 bases and J by 5 bases; unmatched bases: 4. This CDR3 has 13 residues.

The CDR3 reads CASSSLAGAFGTGELFF. The CDR3 nucleotides are TGTGCCAGCAGCTCCCTAGCGGGAGCTTTCGGCACCGGGGAGCTGTTTTTT. This chain connects TRBV13 to TRBJ2-2; 10 bases align to TRBD2. The CDR3 contains 17 residues. The germline gives CDR1 PRHDT, CDR2 FYEKMQ (reference sequence). The V and J ends lost 4 bases and 4 bases, in that order; junction bases with no gene match: 9.

V usage is TRBV7-2 and J usage is TRBJ2-7; 9 bases are a match to TRBD1. Germline V gene lookup returns CDR1 SGHTA and CDR2 FQGNSA. There are 13 residues in the CDR3. The V and J ends lost 4 bases and 6 bases, in that order; junction bases with no gene match: 4. The CDR3 region is CASSSDRGSEQYF. CDR3 bases: TGTGCCAGCAGCTCGGACAGGGGATCCGAGCAGTACTTC.

The chain has TRBV4-1 and TRBJ2-7; TRBD1 agrees at 10 bases. This CDR3 comprises 15 residues. Germline V gene lookup returns CDR1 MGHRA and CDR2 YSYEKL. J was trimmed by 6 bases and V by 0 bases; bases with no gene match: 5. The CDR3 sequence is CASSQEGTGAIEQYF. Written as DNA, the CDR3 is TGCGCCAGCAGCCAAGAAGGGACAGGGGCCATCGAGCAGTACTTC.

The J gene is TRBJ2-7, the V gene TRBV29-1; D gene uncertain. V was shortened by 5 bases and J by 2 bases, with 7 bases between the two germline ends. Germline CDR1 is SQVTM and CDR2 is ANQGSEA. The CDR3 sequence is 11 residues long. CDR3 DNA sequence: TGCAGCGTTCGAGGAGCCTACGAGCAGTACTTC. As protein: CSVRGAYEQYF.

The chain is built from TRBV3-1 (or the pseudogene TRBV3-2) and TRBJ1-6, with D maybe TRBD1 (6 bases). Trimming stripped 2 bases from V and 9 bases from J, with 17 bases between. Germline loops: CDR1 LGHDT, CDR2 YNNKEL (reference sequence). This CDR3 region has 16 residues. This CDR3 reads CASSQRGAGGSSPLHF. CDR3 DNA: TGTGCCAGCAGCCAAAGAGGGGCGGGGGGCAGTTCACCCCTCCACTTT.

In its sample, this clone was seen a few times. The chain uses TRBV6-2 or TRBV6-3 and TRBJ2-2, with TRBD1 matching 7 bases. This CDR3 contains 16 residues. The junction had 8 bases not matched to a gene; V was cut back by 6 bases and J by 1 base. CDR1 and CDR2 (germline): MNHEY, SVGEGT. The DNA of the CDR3 is TGTGCCAGCAGCAACAGGGGAGATGGGAACACCGGGGAGCTGTTTTTT. Protein product: CASSNRGDGNTGELFF.

This clone was seen a handful of times. This sequence joins TRBV2 and TRBJ2-2, with 10 nucleotides matching TRBD2. The CDR3 loop spans 16 amino acids. With V trimmed by 7 bases and J by 6 bases, 11 bases remained unmatched. Per the germline V gene, CDR1 is SNHLY and CDR2 is FYNNEI. In nucleotides, the CDR3 is TGTGCCAGCACCGAAGGAGCGGGAGGGCCTGCCGGGGAGCTGTTTTTT. It yields the protein CASTEGAGGPAGELFF.

The gene calls are TRBV6-6 and TRBJ2-1; TRBD2 might be the D (5 bases). This CDR3 is built from 14 residues. V was cut by 7 bases and J by 0 bases, with 10 bases left in between. The germline V gene encodes CDR1 MNHNY and CDR2 SVGAGI (reference sequence). CDR3 amino acids: CASTTGVSYNEQFF. The CDR3, as DNA: TGTGCCAGCACGACCGGGGTCTCCTACAATGAGCAGTTCTTC.

The genes are TRBV9 and TRBJ2-2; 13 bases fit TRBD2. The CDR3 totals 15 residues. Trimming cost V 2 bases and J 9 bases; bases outside gene matches: 4. Germline CDR1 SGDLS, CDR2 YYNGEE. The CDR3 DNA sequence: TGTGCCAGCAGCGTTACTAGCGGGGGGGCCCGGGAGCTGTTTTTT. It is translated as CASSVTSGGARELFF.

This chain uses TRBV3-1 (or the pseudogene TRBV3-2) with TRBJ2-1, with 9 nucleotides matching TRBD2. CDR1 LGHDT and CDR2 YNNKEL come from the germline V gene (reference sequence). With V trimmed by 1 base and J by 2 bases, 6 bases remained unmatched. The CDR3 length is 17 residues. This CDR3 reads CASSQGVAGETYNEQFF. Written as DNA, the CDR3 is TGTGCCAGCAGCCAAGGGGTAGCGGGGGAGACCTACAATGAGCAGTTCTTC.

This clone was observed a few times. The V call is TRBV7-2, the J call TRBJ1-2; D is unresolved. V shed 0 bases and J shed 5 bases, with 7 bases lying between them. CDR3 length: 13 residues. CDR1 is SGHTA, CDR2 FQGNSA, per germline. CDR3 sequence (DNA): TGTGCCAGCAGCTTAGCCCAGGTTTATGGCTACACCTTC. Translated, it gives CASSLAQVYGYTF.

This rearrangement joins TRBV19 to TRBJ1-2, with 8 nucleotides matching TRBD1. The CDR3 loop spans 14 amino acids. Looked up from germline, CDR1 is LNHDA and CDR2 is SQIVND (reference sequence). J was trimmed by 3 bases and V by 5 bases; bases with no gene match: 5. As DNA, the CDR3 is TGTGCCAGTAGTTTCGGACAGGGACACTATGGCTACACCTTC. Its translation: CASSFGQGHYGYTF.